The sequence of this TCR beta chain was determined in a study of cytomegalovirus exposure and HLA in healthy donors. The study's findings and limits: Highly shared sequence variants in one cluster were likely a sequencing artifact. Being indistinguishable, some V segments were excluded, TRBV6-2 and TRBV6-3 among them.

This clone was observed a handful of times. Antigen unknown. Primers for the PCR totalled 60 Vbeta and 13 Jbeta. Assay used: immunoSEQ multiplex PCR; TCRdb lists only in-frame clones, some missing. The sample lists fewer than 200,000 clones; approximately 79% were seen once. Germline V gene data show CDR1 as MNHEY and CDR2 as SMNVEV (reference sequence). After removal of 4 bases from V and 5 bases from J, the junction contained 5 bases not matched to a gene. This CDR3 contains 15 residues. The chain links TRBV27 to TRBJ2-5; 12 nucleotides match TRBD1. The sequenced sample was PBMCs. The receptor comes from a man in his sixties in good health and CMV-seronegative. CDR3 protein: CASSSGTGGAETQYF. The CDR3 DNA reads TGTGCCAGCAGTTCCGGGACAGGGGGCGCGGAGACCCAGTACTTC.